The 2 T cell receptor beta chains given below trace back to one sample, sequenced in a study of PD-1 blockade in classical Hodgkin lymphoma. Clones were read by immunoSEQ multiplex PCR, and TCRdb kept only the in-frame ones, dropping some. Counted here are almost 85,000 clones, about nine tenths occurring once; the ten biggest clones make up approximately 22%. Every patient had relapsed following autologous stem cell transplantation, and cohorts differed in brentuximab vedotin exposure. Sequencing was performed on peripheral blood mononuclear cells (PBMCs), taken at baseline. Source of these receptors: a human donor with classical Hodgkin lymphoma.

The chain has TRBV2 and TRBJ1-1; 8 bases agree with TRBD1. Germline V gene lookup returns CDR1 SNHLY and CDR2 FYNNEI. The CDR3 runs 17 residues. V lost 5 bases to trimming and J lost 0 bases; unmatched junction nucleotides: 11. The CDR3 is CASSRDRSLKMNTEAFF. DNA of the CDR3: TGTGCCAGCAGTCGGGACAGGTCTCTTAAAATGAACACTGAAGCTTTCTTT.

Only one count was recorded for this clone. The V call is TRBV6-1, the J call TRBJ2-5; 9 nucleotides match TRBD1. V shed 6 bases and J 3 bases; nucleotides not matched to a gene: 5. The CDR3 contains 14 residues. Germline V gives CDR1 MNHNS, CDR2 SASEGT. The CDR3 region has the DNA TGTGCCAGCAGGCTTAGGGACAGGGAAGAGACCCAGTACTTC. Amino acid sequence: CASRLRDREETQYF.